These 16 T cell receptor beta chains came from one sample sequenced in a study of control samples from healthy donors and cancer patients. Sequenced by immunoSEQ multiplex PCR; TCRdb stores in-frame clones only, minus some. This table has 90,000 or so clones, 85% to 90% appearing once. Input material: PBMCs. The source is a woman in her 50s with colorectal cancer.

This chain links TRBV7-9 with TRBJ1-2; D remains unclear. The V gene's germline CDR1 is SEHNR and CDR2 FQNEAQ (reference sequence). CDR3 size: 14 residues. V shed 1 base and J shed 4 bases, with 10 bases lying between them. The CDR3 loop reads CASSLDGPFYGYTF. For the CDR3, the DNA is TGTGCCAGCAGCTTAGATGGGCCCTTCTATGGCTACACCTTC.

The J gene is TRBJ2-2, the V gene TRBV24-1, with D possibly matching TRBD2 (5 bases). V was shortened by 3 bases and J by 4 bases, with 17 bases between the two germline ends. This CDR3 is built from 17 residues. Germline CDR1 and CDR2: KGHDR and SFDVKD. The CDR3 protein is CATSDPVGLFLTGELFF. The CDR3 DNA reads TGTGCCACCAGTGATCCCGTTGGACTCTTCCTCACCGGGGAGCTGTTTTTT.

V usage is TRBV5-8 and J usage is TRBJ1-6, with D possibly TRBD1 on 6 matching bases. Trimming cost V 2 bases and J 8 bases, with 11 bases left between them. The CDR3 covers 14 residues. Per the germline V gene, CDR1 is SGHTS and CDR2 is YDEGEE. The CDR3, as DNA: TGTGCCAGCAGCTTCCAGGGGTTTGATTCACCCCTCCACTTT. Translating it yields CASSFQGFDSPLHF.

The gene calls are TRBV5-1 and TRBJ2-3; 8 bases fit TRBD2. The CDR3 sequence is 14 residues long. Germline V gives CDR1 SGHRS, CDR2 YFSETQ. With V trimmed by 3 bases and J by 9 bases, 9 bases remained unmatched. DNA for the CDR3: TGCGCCAGCAGCTGGGGCGGGGGGCCACGGACGCAGTATTTT. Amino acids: CASSWGGGPRTQYF.

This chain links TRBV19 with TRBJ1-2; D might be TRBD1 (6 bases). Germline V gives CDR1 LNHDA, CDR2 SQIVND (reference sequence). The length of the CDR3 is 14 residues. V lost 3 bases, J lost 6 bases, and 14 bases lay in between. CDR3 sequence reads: CASSIRTVGHGYTF. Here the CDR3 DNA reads TGTGCCAGTAGTATTAGGACAGTTGGCCATGGCTACACCTTC.

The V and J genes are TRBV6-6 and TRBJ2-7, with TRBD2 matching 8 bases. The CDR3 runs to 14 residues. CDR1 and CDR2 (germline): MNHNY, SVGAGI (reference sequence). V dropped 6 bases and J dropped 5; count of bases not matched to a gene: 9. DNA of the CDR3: TGTGCCAGCAGCGCTCACGGGGGGGACAACGAGCAGTACGTC. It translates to CASSAHGGDNEQYV.

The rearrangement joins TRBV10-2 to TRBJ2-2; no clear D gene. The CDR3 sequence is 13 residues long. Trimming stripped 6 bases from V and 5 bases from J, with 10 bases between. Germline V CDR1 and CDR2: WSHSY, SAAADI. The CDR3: CASRFVGTGELFF. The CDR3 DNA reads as TGCGCCAGCAGATTTGTTGGGACCGGGGAGCTGTTTTTT.

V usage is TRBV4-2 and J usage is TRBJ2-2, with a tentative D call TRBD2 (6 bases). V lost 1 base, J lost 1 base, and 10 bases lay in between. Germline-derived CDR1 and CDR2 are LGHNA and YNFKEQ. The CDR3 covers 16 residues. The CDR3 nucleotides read TGTGCCAGCAGCCAAGGAGGGCGGGGGAACACCGGGGAGCTGTTTTTT. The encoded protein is CASSQGGRGNTGELFF.

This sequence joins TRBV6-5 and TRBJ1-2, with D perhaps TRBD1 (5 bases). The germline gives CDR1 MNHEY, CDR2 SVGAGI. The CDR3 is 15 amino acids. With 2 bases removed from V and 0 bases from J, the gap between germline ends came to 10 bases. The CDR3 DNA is TGTGCCAGCAGTTACGCAGGGAAGGCTAACTATGGCTACACCTTC. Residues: CASSYAGKANYGYTF.

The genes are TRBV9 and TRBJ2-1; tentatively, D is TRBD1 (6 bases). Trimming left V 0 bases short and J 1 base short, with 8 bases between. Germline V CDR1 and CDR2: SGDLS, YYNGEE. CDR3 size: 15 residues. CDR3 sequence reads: CASSVEGVSYNEQFF. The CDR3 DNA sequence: TGTGCCAGCAGCGTAGAGGGGGTTTCCTACAATGAGCAGTTCTTC.

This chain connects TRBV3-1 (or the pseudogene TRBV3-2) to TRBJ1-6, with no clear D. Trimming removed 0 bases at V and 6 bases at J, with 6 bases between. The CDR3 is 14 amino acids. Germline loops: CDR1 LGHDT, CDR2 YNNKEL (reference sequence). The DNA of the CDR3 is TGTGCCAGCAGCCAAGAGCTGGGTAATTCACCCCTCCACTTT. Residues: CASSQELGNSPLHF.

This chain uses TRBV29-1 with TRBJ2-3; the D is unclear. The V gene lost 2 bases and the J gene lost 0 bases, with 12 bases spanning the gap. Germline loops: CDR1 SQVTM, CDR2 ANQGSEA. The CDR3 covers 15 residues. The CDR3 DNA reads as TGCAGCGTTGAACAGGCCTCATCTAGCACAGATACGCAGTATTTT. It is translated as CSVEQASSSTDTQYF.

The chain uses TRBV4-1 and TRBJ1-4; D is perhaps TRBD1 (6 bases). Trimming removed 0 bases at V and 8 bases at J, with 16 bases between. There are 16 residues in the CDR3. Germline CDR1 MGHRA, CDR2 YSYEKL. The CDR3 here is CASSQESGRGREKLFF. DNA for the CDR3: TGCGCCAGCAGCCAAGAAAGTGGCAGGGGTCGGGAAAAACTGTTTTTT.

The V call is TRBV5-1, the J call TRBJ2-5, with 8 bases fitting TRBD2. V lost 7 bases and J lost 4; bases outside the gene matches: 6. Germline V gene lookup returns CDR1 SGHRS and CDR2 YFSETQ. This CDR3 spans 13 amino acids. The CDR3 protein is CASQSGGGETQYF. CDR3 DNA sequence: TGCGCCAGCCAGAGCGGGGGAGGAGAGACCCAGTACTTC. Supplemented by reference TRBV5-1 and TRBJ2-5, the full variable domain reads KAGVTQTPRYLIKTRGQQVTLSCSPISGHRSVSWYQQTPGQGLQFLFEYFSETQRNKGNFPGRFSGRQFSNSRSEMNVSTLELGDSALYLCASQSGGGETQYFGPGTRLLVL.

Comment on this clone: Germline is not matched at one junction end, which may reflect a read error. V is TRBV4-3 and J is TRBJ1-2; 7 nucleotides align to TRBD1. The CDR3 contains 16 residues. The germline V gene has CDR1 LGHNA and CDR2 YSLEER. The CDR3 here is CASSQELDRTKYGYTF. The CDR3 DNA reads TGCGCCAGCAGCCAAGAGTTGGACAGGACTAAGTATGGCTACACCTTC.

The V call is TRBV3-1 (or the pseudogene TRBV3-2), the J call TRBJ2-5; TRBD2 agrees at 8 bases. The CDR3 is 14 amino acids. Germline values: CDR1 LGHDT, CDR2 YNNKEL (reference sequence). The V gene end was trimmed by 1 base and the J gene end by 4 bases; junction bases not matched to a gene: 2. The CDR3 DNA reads TGTGCCAGCAGCCAAGGGAGCGGGGGAGAGACCCAGTACTTC. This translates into CASSQGSGGETQYF.